This entry concerns a single T cell receptor beta chain. Its matching antigen is unknown. Sequencing targeted expressed TCRB transcripts, as all isolated RNA had been reverse transcribed. Assay: immunoSEQ multiplex PCR; the TCRdb copy retains only in-frame clones and omits some. The top ten clones hold about 0.61% of a sample with about 130,000 clones, about 9.2% of them seen once. This entry belongs to a study of beta chain features in type 1 diabetes. Study outcomes and limitations: Moderate but significant shortening of TCRB CDR3s was recorded in all four CD4+ subsets from Type 1 diabetes patients.

The CDR3 is 20 amino acids. Material: central memory CD4+ T cells from blood. The receptor's source is a man younger than 35 in good health. The chain joins TRBV12-2 to TRBJ2-1; the table's TRBD1 call for D was not verified on the DNA. TRBV12-2 is a pseudogene. The CDR3 region is CASRYPPGQGGAVGSNEQFF. CDR3 DNA: TGTGCAAGTCGCTACCCTCCGGGACAGGGGGGCGCAGTGGGATCGAATGAGCAGTTCTTC.